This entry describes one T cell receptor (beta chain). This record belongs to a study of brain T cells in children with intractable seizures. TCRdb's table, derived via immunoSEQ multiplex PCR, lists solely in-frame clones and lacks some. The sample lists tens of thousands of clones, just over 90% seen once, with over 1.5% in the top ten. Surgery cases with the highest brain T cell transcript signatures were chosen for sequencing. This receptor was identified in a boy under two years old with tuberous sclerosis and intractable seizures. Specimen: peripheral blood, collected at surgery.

DNA for the CDR3: TGTGCCAGCAGCAAAAGCTCAAACAGTCTTACTGATACGCAGTATTTT. The encoded protein is CASSKSSNSLTDTQYF. The chain carries TRBV9 and TRBJ2-3; no clear D gene. The V gene lost 4 bases and the J gene lost 6 bases, with 21 bases spanning the gap. CDR1 is SGDLS, CDR2 YYNGEE, per germline. The CDR3 is 16 residues long.